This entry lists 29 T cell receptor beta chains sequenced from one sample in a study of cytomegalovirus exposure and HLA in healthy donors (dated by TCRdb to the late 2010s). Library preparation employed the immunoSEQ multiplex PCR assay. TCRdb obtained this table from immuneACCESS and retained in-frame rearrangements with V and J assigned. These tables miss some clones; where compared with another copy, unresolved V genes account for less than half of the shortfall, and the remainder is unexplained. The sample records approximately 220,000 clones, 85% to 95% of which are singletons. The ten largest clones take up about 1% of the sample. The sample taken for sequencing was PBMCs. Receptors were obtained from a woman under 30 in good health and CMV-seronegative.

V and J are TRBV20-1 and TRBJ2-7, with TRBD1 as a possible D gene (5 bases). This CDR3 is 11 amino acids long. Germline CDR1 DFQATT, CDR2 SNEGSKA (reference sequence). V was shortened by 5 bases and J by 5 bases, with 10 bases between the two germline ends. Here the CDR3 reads CSARSTDEQYF. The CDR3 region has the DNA TGCAGTGCTCGATCGACAGACGAGCAGTACTTC.

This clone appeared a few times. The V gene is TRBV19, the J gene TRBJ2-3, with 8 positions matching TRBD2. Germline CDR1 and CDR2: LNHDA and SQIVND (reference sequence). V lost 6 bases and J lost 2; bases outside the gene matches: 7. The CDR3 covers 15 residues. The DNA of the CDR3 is TGTGCCAGTAGAGGAACTAGCGGACCCACAGATACGCAGTATTTT. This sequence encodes CASRGTSGPTDTQYF. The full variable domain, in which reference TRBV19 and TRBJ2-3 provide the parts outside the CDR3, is DGGITQSPKYLFRKEGQNVTLSCEQNLNHDAMYWYRQDPGQGLRLIYYSQIVNDFQKGDIAEGYSVSREKKESFPLTVTSAQKNPTAFYLCASRGTSGPTDTQYFGPGTRLTVL.

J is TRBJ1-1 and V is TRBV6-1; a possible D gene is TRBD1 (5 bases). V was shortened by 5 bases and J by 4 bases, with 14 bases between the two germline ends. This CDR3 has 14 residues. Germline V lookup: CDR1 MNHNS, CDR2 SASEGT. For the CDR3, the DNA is TGTGCCAGCAGTTATGAAGTTCAGGGCACTGAAGCTTTCTTT. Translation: CASSYEVQGTEAFF.

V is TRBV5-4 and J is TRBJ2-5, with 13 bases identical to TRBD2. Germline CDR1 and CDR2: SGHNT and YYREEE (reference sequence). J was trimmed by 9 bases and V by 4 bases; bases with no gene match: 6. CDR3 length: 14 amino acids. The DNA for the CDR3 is TGTGCCAGCAGCCCTTGGACTAGCGGGAGTCCCCAGTACTTC. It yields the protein CASSPWTSGSPQYF.

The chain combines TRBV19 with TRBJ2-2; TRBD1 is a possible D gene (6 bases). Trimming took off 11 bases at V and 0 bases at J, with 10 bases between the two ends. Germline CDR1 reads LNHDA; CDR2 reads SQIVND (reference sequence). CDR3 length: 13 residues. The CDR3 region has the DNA TGTGCCGGACAGAATACGAACACCGGGGAGCTGTTTTTT. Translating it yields CAGQNTNTGELFF.

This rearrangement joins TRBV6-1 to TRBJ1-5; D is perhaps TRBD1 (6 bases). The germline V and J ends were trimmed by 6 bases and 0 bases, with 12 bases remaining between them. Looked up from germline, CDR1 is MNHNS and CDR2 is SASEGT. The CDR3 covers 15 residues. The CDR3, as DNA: TGTGCCAGCAGGCGATGGGACAATAGCAATCAGCCCCAGCATTTT. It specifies CASRRWDNSNQPQHF.

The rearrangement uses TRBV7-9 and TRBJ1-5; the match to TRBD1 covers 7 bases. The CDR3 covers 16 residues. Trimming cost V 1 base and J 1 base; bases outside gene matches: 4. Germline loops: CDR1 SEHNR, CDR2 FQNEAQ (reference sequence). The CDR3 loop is CASSLGRGLSNQPQHF. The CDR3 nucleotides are TGTGCCAGCAGCTTAGGTAGGGGGCTGAGCAATCAGCCCCAGCATTTT.

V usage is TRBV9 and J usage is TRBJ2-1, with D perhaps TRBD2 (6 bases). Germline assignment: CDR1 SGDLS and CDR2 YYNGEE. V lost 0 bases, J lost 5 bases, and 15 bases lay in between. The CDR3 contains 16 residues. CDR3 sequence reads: CASSVALGSGHNEQFF. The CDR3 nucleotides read TGTGCCAGCAGCGTAGCTTTGGGTAGCGGTCACAATGAGCAGTTCTTC.

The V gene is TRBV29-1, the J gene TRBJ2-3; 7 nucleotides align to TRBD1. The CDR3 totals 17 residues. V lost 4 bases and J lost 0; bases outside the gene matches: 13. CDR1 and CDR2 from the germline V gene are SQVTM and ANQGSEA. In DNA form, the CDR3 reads TGCAGCGTTGCTCGTGGACAGGCGTTCCCTAGCACAGATACGCAGTATTTT. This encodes CSVARGQAFPSTDTQYF.

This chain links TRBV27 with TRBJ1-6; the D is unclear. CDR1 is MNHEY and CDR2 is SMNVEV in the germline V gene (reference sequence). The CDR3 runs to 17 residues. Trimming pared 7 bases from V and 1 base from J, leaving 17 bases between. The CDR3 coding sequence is TGTGCCAGCAACTGGAAAGATGGAGCTTCCTATAATTCACCCCTCCACTTT. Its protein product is CASNWKDGASYNSPLHF.

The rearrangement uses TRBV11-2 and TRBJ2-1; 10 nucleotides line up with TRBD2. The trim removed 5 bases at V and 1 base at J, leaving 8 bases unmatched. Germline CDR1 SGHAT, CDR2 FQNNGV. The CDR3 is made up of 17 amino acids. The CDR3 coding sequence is TGTGCCAGCAGCCCCCGTAGCGGGAGGCAATCCTACAATGAGCAGTTCTTC. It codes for CASSPRSGRQSYNEQFF.

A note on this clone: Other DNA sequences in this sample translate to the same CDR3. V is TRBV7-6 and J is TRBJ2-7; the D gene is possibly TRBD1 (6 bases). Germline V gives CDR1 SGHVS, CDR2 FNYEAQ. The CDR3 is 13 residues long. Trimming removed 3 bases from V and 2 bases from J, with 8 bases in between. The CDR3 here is CASSFAGAYEQYF. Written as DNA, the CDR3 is TGTGCCAGCAGCTTTGCAGGGGCCTACGAGCAGTACTTC.

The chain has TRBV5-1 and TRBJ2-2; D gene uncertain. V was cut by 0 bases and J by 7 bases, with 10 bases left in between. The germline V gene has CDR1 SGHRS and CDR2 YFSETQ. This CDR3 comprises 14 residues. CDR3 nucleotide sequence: TGCGCCAGCAGCTTGGAAGGCGGCGGCGGGGAGCTGTTTTTT. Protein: CASSLEGGGGELFF.

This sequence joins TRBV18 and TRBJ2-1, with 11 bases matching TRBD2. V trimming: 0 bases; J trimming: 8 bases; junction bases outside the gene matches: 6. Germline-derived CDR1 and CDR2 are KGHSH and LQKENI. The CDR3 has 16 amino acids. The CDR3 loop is CASSPPMGLAAHEQFF. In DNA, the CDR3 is TGTGCCAGCTCACCACCGATGGGACTAGCGGCCCATGAGCAGTTCTTC. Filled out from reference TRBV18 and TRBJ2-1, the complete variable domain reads NAGVMQNPRHLVRRRGQEARLRCSPMKGHSHVYWYRQLPEEGLKFMVYLQKENIIDESGMPKERFSAEFPKEGPSILRIQQVVRGDSAAYFCASSPPMGLAAHEQFFGPGTRLTVL.

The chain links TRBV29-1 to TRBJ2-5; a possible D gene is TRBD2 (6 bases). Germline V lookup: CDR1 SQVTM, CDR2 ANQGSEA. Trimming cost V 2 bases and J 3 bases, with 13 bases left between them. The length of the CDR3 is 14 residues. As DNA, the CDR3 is TGCAGCGTTGAATCCGGGGACTCCAAAGAGACCCAGTACTTC. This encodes CSVESGDSKETQYF.

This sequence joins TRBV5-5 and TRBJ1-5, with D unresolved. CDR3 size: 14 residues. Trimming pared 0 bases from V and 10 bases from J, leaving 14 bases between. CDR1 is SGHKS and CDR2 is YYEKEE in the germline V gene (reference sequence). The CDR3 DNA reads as TGTGCCAGCAGCTTGGCCGCGGGCGGGAGACCCCAGCATTTT. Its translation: CASSLAAGGRPQHF.

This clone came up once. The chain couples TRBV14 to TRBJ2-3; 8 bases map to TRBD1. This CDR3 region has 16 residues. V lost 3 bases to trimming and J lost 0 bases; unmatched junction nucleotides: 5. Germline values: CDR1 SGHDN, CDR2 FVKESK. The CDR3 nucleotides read TGTGCCAGCAGCCAGCGACAGGGGACTAGCACAGATACGCAGTATTTT. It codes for CASSQRQGTSTDTQYF.

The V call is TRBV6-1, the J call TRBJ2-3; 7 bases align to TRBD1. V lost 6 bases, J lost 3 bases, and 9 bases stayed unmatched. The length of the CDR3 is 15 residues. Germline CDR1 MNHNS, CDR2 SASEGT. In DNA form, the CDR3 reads TGTGCCAGCAGGCTCGACAGGGTCGGAACAGATACGCAGTATTTT. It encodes CASRLDRVGTDTQYF.

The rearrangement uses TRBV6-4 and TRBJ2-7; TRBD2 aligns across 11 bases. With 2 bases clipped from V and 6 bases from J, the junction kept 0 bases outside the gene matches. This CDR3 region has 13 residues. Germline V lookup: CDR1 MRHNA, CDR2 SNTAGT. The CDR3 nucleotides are TGTGCCAGCAGTGACCTAGCGGGAGGCGAGCAGTACTTC. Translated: CASSDLAGGEQYF.

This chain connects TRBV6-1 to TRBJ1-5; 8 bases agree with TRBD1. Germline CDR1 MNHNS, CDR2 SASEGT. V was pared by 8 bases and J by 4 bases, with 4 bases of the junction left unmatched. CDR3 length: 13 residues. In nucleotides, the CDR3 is TGTGCCAGCGATGACAGGGGTAATCAGCCCCAGCATTTT. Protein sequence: CASDDRGNQPQHF.

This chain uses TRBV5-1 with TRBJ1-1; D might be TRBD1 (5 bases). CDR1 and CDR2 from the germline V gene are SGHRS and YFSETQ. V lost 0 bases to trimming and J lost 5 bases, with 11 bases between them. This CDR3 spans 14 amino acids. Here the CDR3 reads CASSLGGGETEAFF. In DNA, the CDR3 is TGCGCCAGCAGCTTGGGTGGGGGGGAGACTGAAGCTTTCTTT.

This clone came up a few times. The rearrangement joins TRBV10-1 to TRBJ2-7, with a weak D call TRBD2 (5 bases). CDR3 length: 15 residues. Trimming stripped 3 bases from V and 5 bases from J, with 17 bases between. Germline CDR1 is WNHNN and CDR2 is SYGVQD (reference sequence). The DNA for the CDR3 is TGCGCCAGCAGTGACCCACTTGGACTGTACGACGAGCAGTACTTC. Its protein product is CASSDPLGLYDEQYF.

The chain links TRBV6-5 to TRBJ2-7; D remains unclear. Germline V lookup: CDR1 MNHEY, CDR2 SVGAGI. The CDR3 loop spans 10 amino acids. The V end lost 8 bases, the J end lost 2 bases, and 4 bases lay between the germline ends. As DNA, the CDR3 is TGTGCCAGCGAGACCTACGAGCAGTACTTC. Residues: CASETYEQYF.

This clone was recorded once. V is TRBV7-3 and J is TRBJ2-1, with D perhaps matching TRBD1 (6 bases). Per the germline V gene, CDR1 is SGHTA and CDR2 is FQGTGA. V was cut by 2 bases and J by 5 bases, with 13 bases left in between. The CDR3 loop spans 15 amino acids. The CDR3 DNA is TGTGCCAGCAGCTTAGGGGGCCACAGGAACAATGAGCAGTTCTTC. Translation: CASSLGGHRNNEQFF.

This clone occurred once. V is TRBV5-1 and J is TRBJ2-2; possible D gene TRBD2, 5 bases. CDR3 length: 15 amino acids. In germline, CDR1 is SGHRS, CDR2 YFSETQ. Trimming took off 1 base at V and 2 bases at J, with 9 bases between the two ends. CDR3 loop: CASSLTGRNTGELFF. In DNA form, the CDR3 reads TGCGCCAGCAGCTTGACGGGAAGAAACACCGGGGAGCTGTTTTTT.

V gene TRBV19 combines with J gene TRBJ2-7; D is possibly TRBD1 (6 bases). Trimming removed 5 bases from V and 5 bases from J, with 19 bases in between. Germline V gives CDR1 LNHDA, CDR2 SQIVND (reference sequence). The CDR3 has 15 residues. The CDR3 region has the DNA TGTGCCAGTAGTCCTCTTGGGTGGGGGCATGACGAGCAGTACTTC. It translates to CASSPLGWGHDEQYF.

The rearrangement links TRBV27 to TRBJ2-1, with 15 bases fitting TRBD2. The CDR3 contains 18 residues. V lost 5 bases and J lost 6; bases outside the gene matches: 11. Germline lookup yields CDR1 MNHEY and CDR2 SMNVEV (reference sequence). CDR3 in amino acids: CASSPDLRTSGRGNEQFF. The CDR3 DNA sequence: TGTGCCAGCAGTCCCGATTTACGGACTAGCGGGAGGGGCAATGAGCAGTTCTTC.

The CDR3 bases are TGTGCCAGTAACCAACAGGCCAGCAATCAGCCCCAGCATTTT. Translated, it gives CASNQQASNQPQHF. V and J are TRBV19 and TRBJ1-5, with a possible D match to TRBD1 (5 bases). The CDR3 contains 14 residues. The germline V gene encodes CDR1 LNHDA and CDR2 SQIVND (reference sequence). The V end lost 7 bases, the J end lost 1 base, and 11 bases lay between the germline ends.

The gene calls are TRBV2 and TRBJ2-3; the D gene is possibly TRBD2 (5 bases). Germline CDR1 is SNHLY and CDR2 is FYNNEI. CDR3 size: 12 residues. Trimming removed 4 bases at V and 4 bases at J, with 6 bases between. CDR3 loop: CASSALADTQYF. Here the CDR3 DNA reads TGTGCCAGCAGTGCACTAGCAGATACGCAGTATTTT.